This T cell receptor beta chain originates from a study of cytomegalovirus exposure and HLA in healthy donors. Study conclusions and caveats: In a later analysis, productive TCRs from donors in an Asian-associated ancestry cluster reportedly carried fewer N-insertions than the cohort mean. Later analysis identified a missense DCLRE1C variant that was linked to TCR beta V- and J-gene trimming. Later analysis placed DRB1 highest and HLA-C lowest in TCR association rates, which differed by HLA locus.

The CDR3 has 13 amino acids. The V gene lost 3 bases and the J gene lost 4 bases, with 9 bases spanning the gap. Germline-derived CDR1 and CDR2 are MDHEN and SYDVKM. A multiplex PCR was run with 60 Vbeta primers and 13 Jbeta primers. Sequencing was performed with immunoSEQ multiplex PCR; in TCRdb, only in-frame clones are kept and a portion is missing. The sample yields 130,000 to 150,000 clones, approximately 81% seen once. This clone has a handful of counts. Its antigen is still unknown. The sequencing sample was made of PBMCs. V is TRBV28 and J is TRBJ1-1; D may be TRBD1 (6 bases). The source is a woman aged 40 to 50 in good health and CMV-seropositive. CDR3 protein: CASSLAGATEAFF. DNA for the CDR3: TGTGCCAGCAGTTTGGCAGGGGCCACTGAAGCTTTCTTT.